A single T cell receptor (beta chain) is shown here with its context. The protocol was immunoSEQ multiplex PCR, while the TCRdb copy is restricted to in-frame clones and leaves out a portion. The repertoire holds about 280,000 clones, with approximately 82% as singletons. This record belongs to a study of blood T cell repertoires in COVID-19. Whole-study context: PBMCs, B-cell-depleted T cells, or T cells were the source of the cDNA or gDNA that made up the material.

Trimming cost V 0 bases and J 7 bases; bases outside gene matches: 9. Germline V gives CDR1 SEHNR, CDR2 FQNEAQ (reference sequence). CDR3 length: 17 residues. Across 24 US areas, participants ranged in age from about 18 to 100 years. Cohort assignment relied on participant-reported clinical history. The J gene is TRBJ2-2, the V gene TRBV7-9; 9 bases align to TRBD2. Sequenced sample: PBMCs or T cells enriched from blood (not recorded which). The sequence was collected from a middle-aged man who had been exposed to COVID-19. Here the CDR3 DNA reads TGTGCCAGCAGCTTAGCGCTCCTAGCGGGAACTGGCGGGGAGCTGTTTTTT. It encodes CASSLALLAGTGGELFF.